The rows below give T cell receptor beta chains drawn from one sample of a study of blood T cell repertoires in COVID-19. Repertoires were generated with immunoSEQ multiplex PCR, while TCRdb's copy carries only in-frame clones and drops some. The data show hundreds of thousands of clones, with 86% seen just once and roughly 1.4% held by the top ten. The sequenced material came from peripheral blood. The source of these receptors is a woman under 40 with active or convalescent COVID-19. CDR3s include the opening cysteine and the closing phenylalanine or tryptophan. A D gene is named only where the DNA matches it firmly. Not every row has a clone size; where given, it reads once, few, many or a size class.

TRBV19	-	TRBJ1-1	-	14	CASSIGQENTEAFF	TGTGCCAGTAGTATAGGGCAGGAGAACACTGAAGCTTTCTTT
TRBV14	-	TRBJ1-1	-	13	CASSQNRNTEAFF	TGTGCCAGCAGCCAAAACAGGAACACTGAAGCTTTCTTT
TRBV4-1	-	TRBJ1-1	TRBD1	15	CASSQGQGAGLDAFF	TGCGCCAGCAGCCAAGGACAGGGGGCCGGGTTAGATGCTTTCTTT
TRBV6-2/TRBV6-3	-	TRBJ1-3	-	15	CASSYGRSSGNTIYF	TGTGCCAGCAGTTACGGCCGGAGCTCTGGAAACACCATATATTTT
TRBV6-5	-	TRBJ1-2	TRBD1	15	CASSYSQGGANGYTF	TGTGCCAGCAGTTACTCTCAAGGGGGCGCGAATGGCTACACCTTC
TRBV5-1	-	TRBJ2-5	-	13	CASSLGGGETQYF	TGCGCCAGCAGCTTGGGGGGCGGTGAGACCCAGTACTTC
TRBV19	-	TRBJ2-1	TRBD2	16	CASSWGSSGGHNEQFF	TGTGCCAGTAGTTGGGGATCTAGCGGGGGGCACAATGAGCAGTTCTTC
TRBV19	-	TRBJ1-5	-	15	CASALGRGGGQPQHF	TGTGCCAGTGCCTTAGGGCGGGGAGGCGGTCAGCCCCAGCATTTT
TRBV2	few	TRBJ2-7	TRBD2	15	CASSPLAGGPYEQYF	TGTGCCAGCAGTCCACTAGCGGGAGGGCCCTACGAGCAGTACTTC
TRBV9	-	TRBJ2-7	-	15	CASSTEDSLSYEQYF	TGTGCCAGCAGCACGGAAGACTCCCTCTCCTACGAGCAGTACTTC
TRBV5-8	-	TRBJ1-2	TRBD1	14	CASSPTTGGRGYTF	TGTGCCAGCAGCCCCACGACAGGGGGAAGGGGCTACACCTTC
TRBV27	few	TRBJ1-1	-	12	CASSSGFSEAFF	TGTGCCAGCAGTTCAGGATTCAGTGAAGCTTTCTTT
TRBV6-1	once	TRBJ2-5	-	16	CASSEQPARNQETQYF	TGTGCCAGCAGTGAACAGCCAGCGAGAAATCAAGAGACCCAGTACTTC
TRBV19	-	TRBJ1-1	-	13	CASRWGGGTEAFF	TGTGCCAGTAGGTGGGGAGGGGGCACTGAAGCTTTCTTT
TRBV7-9	-	TRBJ1-1	-	13	CASSLDMNTEAFF	TGTGCCAGCAGCTTAGATATGAACACTGAAGCTTTCTTT
TRBV3-1/TRBV3-2	-	TRBJ1-5	-	16	CASSPQGSGGNQPQHF	TGTGCCAGCAGCCCCCAGGGCAGTGGGGGCAATCAGCCCCAGCATTTT
TRBV5-6	-	TRBJ1-2	-	13	CASSPGTPLGYTF	TGTGCCAGCAGCCCAGGCACCCCTCTCGGCTACACCTTC
TRBV4-1	-	TRBJ1-1	-	15	CASSQTSTGNTEAFF	TGCGCCAGCAGCCAAACCTCGACAGGGAACACTGAAGCTTTCTTT
TRBV5-6	once	TRBJ2-7	TRBD1	14	CASSYGQGPYEQYF	TGTGCCAGCAGCTACGGACAGGGGCCCTACGAGCAGTACTTC
TRBV5-1	-	TRBJ2-3	TRBD2	17	CASSLALAGGNADTQYF	TGCGCCAGCAGCTTGGCACTAGCGGGAGGGAACGCAGATACGCAGTATTTT
TRBV18	-	TRBJ1-1	-	14	CASSSTQKDTEAFF	TGTGCCAGCTCATCGACACAAAAGGACACTGAAGCTTTCTTT
TRBV19	-	TRBJ1-2	TRBD1	13	CASSQGANYGYTF	TGTGCCAGTAGTCAGGGGGCAAACTATGGCTACACCTTC
TRBV11-2	-	TRBJ1-1	-	15	CASSLGREWDTEAFF	TGTGCCAGCAGCTTAGGGAGGGAGTGGGACACTGAAGCTTTCTTT
TRBV3-1/TRBV3-2	-	TRBJ1-3	TRBD1	13	CASSAQGADTIYF	TGTGCCAGCAGCGCACAGGGGGCGGACACCATATATTTT
TRBV10-2	-	TRBJ1-5	-	14	CASSQGYGNQPQHF	TGCGCCAGCAGTCAGGGGTACGGCAATCAGCCCCAGCATTTT
TRBV19	-	TRBJ1-1	-	15	CASSSLGAGETEAFF	TGTGCCAGTAGTTCCCTTGGGGCAGGGGAGACTGAAGCTTTCTTT
TRBV25-1	-	TRBJ2-7	TRBD1	11	CASTMQGAKHF	TGTGCCAGCACGATGCAGGGGGCGAAGCACTTC
TRBV27	-	TRBJ2-5	TRBD2	15	CASNHGLAGQETQYF	TGTGCCAGCAACCACGGGCTAGCGGGCCAAGAGACCCAGTACTTC
TRBV10-3	-	TRBJ2-1	-	16	CAISEPEGPSYNEQFF	TGTGCCATCAGTGAGCCGGAGGGGCCATCCTACAATGAGCAGTTCTTC
TRBV7-8	-	TRBJ1-4	-	19	CASSLGLTRKGATNEKLFF	TGTGCCAGCAGCTTAGGGCTGACACGGAAAGGTGCAACTAATGAAAAACTGTTTTTT
TRBV5-1	-	TRBJ2-3	TRBD2	15	CASSLSGRSTDTQYF	TGCGCCAGCAGCTTAAGCGGGAGAAGCACAGATACGCAGTATTTT
TRBV5-1	-	TRBJ2-2	-	13	CASSLVGAGELFF	TGCGCCAGCAGCTTGGTAGGGGCCGGGGAGCTGTTTTTT
TRBV19	-	TRBJ1-3	TRBD1	14	CASSSQGAGNTIYF	TGTGCCAGTAGCTCACAGGGGGCTGGAAACACCATATATTTT
TRBV11-3	-	TRBJ2-1	-	15	CASSLARGEVYEQFF	TGTGCCAGCAGCTTAGCCAGGGGGGAGGTCTATGAGCAGTTCTTC
TRBV30	-	TRBJ1-4	-	15	CAWSVMRTDNEKLFF	TGTGCCTGGAGTGTGATGAGGACAGATAATGAAAAACTGTTTTTT
TRBV10-3	-	TRBJ1-3	-	16	CAIGGVQGPSGNTIYF	TGTGCCATCGGTGGGGTCCAGGGTCCCTCTGGAAACACCATATATTTT
TRBV6-5	-	TRBJ1-2	-	15	CASSYSKQAGVGYTF	TGTGCCAGCAGTTACTCGAAACAGGCCGGTGTTGGCTACACCTTC
TRBV6-5	-	TRBJ2-1	-	13	CASVAGAGNEQFF	TGTGCCAGCGTGGCGGGGGCGGGCAATGAGCAGTTCTTC
TRBV10-2	-	TRBJ1-5	TRBD1	15	CASSRTGSGNQPQHF	TGCGCCAGCAGCAGGACAGGGTCTGGCAATCAGCCCCAGCATTTT
TRBV6-2/TRBV6-3	-	TRBJ2-1	-	16	CASSYPGSRTYNEQFF	TGTGCCAGCAGTTACCCCGGGAGTAGGACCTACAATGAGCAGTTCTTC
TRBV4-1	-	TRBJ2-3	TRBD2	16	CASSTRTSGSTDTQYF	TGCGCCAGCAGCACCCGGACTAGCGGGAGCACAGATACGCAGTATTTT
TRBV7-6	-	TRBJ1-1	-	15	CASSSARGADTEAFF	TGTGCCAGCAGCTCCGCGCGGGGGGCAGACACTGAAGCTTTCTTT
TRBV7-9	-	TRBJ2-5	-	13	CASSPQASGAQYF	TGTGCCAGCAGCCCACAGGCATCGGGTGCCCAGTACTTC
TRBV7-7	-	TRBJ2-5	TRBD2	17	CASSLGAAGGDQETQYF	TGTGCCAGCAGCTTAGGCGCAGCGGGGGGGGATCAAGAGACCCAGTACTTC
TRBV4-2	-	TRBJ1-2	TRBD1	16	CASSQSPGQDPQGYTF	TGTGCCAGCAGCCAATCACCGGGACAGGACCCTCAGGGCTACACCTTC
TRBV5-4	-	TRBJ2-3	TRBD2	16	CASSLAAGGIADTQYF	TGTGCCAGCAGCTTGGCAGCGGGGGGAATCGCAGATACGCAGTATTTT
TRBV6-5	-	TRBJ2-7	-	14	CASKPSGAVYEQYF	TGTGCCAGCAAACCGTCAGGGGCGGTCTACGAGCAGTACTTC
TRBV5-1	-	TRBJ1-2	TRBD1	18	CASSSTGGVEYEGYGYTF	TGCGCCAGCAGCAGCACAGGGGGCGTCGAGTATGAGGGCTATGGCTACACCTTC
TRBV21-1	-	TRBJ2-7	-	15	CASSTGPGQGFEQYF	TGTGCCAGCAGCACGGGGCCGGGACAGGGGTTCGAGCAGTACTTC
TRBV15	-	TRBJ1-2	-	14	CATSRDKGSFGYTF	TGTGCCACCAGCAGAGATAAGGGGTCCTTTGGCTACACCTTC
TRBV11-2	-	TRBJ2-3	TRBD2	19	CASSFLLAGPGQSTDTQYF	TGTGCCAGCAGCTTCCTGTTAGCGGGGCCAGGCCAGAGTACAGATACGCAGTATTTT
TRBV7-9	-	TRBJ2-5	-	11	CASSREETQYF	TGTGCCAGCAGCCGAGAAGAGACCCAGTACTTC
TRBV2	once	TRBJ2-7	-	11	CASSWAYEQYF	TGTGCCAGCAGTTGGGCGTACGAGCAGTACTTC